Listed here are 14 T cell receptor beta chains from one sample, sequenced in a study of T cells in Graves' hyperthyroidism and ophthalmopathy. RNA transcripts provided the source from which TCR beta CDR3 regions were amplified. The HTBI set primed first-round TCR CDR3 RT-PCR. TCRdb re-called the multiplex PCR reads with MiXCR, one entry per CDR3 protein. The sample contains around 600,000 distinct CDR3 sequences, 12% to 15% of which appear only once. The sample comprised blood. The receptor source for this set is a woman aged 18-30 years with Graves' ophthalmopathy.

This clonotype was recorded many times. The CDR3 nucleotides are TGTGCCTGGGTCCCATTCACGGGTCTTCTCTTGGGCTACACCTTC. It codes for CAWVPFTGLLLGYTF. The rearrangement joins TRBV30 to TRBJ1-2; D call uncertain. Trimming cost V 5 bases and J 8 bases, with 24 bases left between them. Germline V lookup: CDR1 GTSNPN, CDR2 SVGIG (reference sequence). This CDR3 is built from 15 residues.

The rearrangement links TRBV20-1 to TRBJ2-2, with 8 positions matching TRBD1. This CDR3 is 14 amino acids long. The ends lost 5 bases at V and 5 bases at J; junction bases unmatched: 7. Germline CDR1 reads DFQATT; CDR2 reads SNEGSKA (reference sequence). CDR3 sequence reads: CSAARTGKTGELFF. The CDR3 nucleotides are TGCAGTGCTGCACGGACAGGGAAGACCGGGGAGCTGTTTTTT.

This clonotype appeared many times. This chain joins TRBV5-4 and TRBJ2-7; TRBD2 is a possible D gene (5 bases). The germline V gene has CDR1 SGHNT and CDR2 YYREEE (reference sequence). This CDR3 is built from 14 residues. With 2 bases removed from V and 2 bases from J, the gap between germline ends came to 11 bases. CDR3 amino acids: CASSFGIRPYEQYF. The CDR3 DNA reads as TGTGCCAGCAGCTTCGGGATTCGACCCTACGAGCAGTACTTC.

This clonotype was seen only a few times. At one of its ends the junction is not consistent with the germline gene, which may arise from a read error. V gene TRBV7-9 combines with J gene TRBJ1-1; 7 nucleotides agree with TRBD1. This CDR3 region has 14 residues. The V gene's germline CDR1 is SEHNR and CDR2 FQNEAQ (reference sequence). CDR3 in amino acids: CATKPGQMNTEAFF. DNA of the CDR3: TGTGCCACCAAGCCGGGACAGATGAACACTGAAGCCTTCTTT.

This clonotype has ten or more counts. The gene calls are TRBV10-2 and TRBJ2-5; 10 nucleotides line up with TRBD2. J lost 3 bases, V lost 5 bases, and 9 bases had no gene match. This CDR3 is 16 amino acids long. The germline CDR1 and CDR2 sequences are WSHSY and SAAADI. CDR3 coding DNA: TGCGCCAGCAGTTGGGGGGGGCTAGCGGGAGAAGAGACCCAGTACTTC. This sequence encodes CASSWGGLAGEETQYF.

This clonotype has a count of ten or more. V is TRBV14 and J is TRBJ2-3; 8 nucleotides match TRBD1. The V gene's germline CDR1 is SGHDN and CDR2 FVKESK. V lost 0 bases, J lost 3 bases, and 8 bases stayed unmatched. The CDR3 has 17 amino acids. Here the CDR3 reads CASSQDWAGGRTDTQYF. In DNA form, the CDR3 reads TGTGCCAGCAGCCAAGATTGGGCAGGGGGCAGAACAGATACGCAGTATTTT.

This clonotype showed up many times. The chain joins TRBV2 to TRBJ2-3; possibly TRBD2 for D (6 bases). Germline V CDR1 and CDR2: SNHLY, FYNNEI. V shed 9 bases and J shed 4 bases, with 17 bases lying between them. There are 14 residues in the CDR3. The CDR3 region is CARGRREIADTQYF. CDR3 nucleotides: TGTGCCAGAGGTCGGAGGGAGATTGCAGATACGCAGTATTTT.

This clonotype has ten or more counts. V gene TRBV29-1 combines with J gene TRBJ1-2, with TRBD1 matching over 10 bases. The CDR3 covers 14 residues. Germline CDR1 and CDR2: SQVTM and ANQGSEA. V lost 6 bases and J lost 6; bases outside the gene matches: 10. This CDR3 is CSVIFGDRGHGYTF. The CDR3 nucleotides are TGCAGCGTGATATTCGGGGACAGGGGACATGGCTACACCTTC.

This clonotype was counted ten times or more. V is TRBV18 and J is TRBJ1-3; D gene unclear. Trimming took 2 bases from V and 0 from J, leaving 8 bases between them. The CDR3 runs to 15 residues. Germline V lookup: CDR1 KGHSH, CDR2 LQKENI. The CDR3 sequence is CASSPNGISGNTIYF. CDR3 sequence (DNA): TGTGCCAGCTCACCAAACGGAATCTCTGGAAACACCATATATTTT.

This clonotype was seen repeatedly, ten times or more. In DNA form, the CDR3 reads TGTGCCAGCAGCTTAGCGCAGGCCCCGGGTGAGCAGTTCTTC. As protein: CASSLAQAPGEQFF. The rearrangement uses TRBV11-1 and TRBJ2-1; D remains unclear. The CDR3 extends over 14 amino acids. V dropped 0 bases and J dropped 9 bases, with 12 bases sitting between them. CDR1 is SGHAT and CDR2 is FQDESV in the germline V gene (reference sequence).

This clonotype was counted ten times or more. Here the CDR3 reads CASSKGLAGGRNYEQYF. The CDR3 coding sequence is TGTGCCAGCAGCAAAGGACTAGCGGGAGGGCGGAACTACGAGCAGTACTTC. The rearrangement links TRBV11-1 to TRBJ2-7; 15 bases align to TRBD2. The CDR3 consists of 17 residues. CDR1 is SGHAT and CDR2 is FQDESV in the germline V gene (reference sequence). V shed 5 bases and J 3 bases; nucleotides not matched to a gene: 8.

The CDR3 DNA reads TGTGCCAGCTCACCCTACGAGCAGGGACAGGGTAACACTGAAGCTTTCTTT. Protein sequence: CASSPYEQGQGNTEAFF. V and J are TRBV18 and TRBJ1-1, with TRBD1 matching 9 bases. The CDR3 runs to 17 residues. V was clipped by 3 bases and J by 2 bases; unmatched bases: 10. Germline assignment: CDR1 KGHSH and CDR2 LQKENI.

In its sample, this clonotype was seen many times. The chain joins TRBV6-6 to TRBJ1-2; 10 bases are shared with TRBD1. The CDR3 has 16 amino acids. Germline trimming cut 0 bases from V and 8 bases from J; bases unmatched to any gene: 9. Per the germline V gene, CDR1 is MNHNY and CDR2 is SVGAGI (reference sequence). Here the CDR3 reads CASSYSTGGESFGYTF. The CDR3 DNA sequence: TGTGCCAGCAGTTACTCGACAGGGGGCGAGAGTTTCGGCTACACCTTC.

This clonotype was recorded at least ten times. The CDR3 coding sequence is TGTGCCAGCAGTTACGGGATAGGGGGCAGCGGGAACACTGAAGCTTTCTTT. Residues: CASSYGIGGSGNTEAFF. The genes are TRBV6-5 and TRBJ1-1; 7 nucleotides match TRBD1. The junction had 10 bases not matched to a gene; V was cut back by 2 bases and J by 1 base. The germline V gene encodes CDR1 MNHEY and CDR2 SVGAGI. The CDR3 length is 17 residues.